Listed below are T cell receptor beta chains from one sample, sequenced in a study of blood T cell repertoires in COVID-19. Measured with immunoSEQ multiplex PCR; TCRdb has only the in-frame clones, and not every one. Among some 70,000 clones, about four fifths were seen once, and the ten largest hold about 20%. Input material: peripheral blood. All receptors come from a woman between 70 and 85 years old with acute or convalescent COVID-19. The CDR3 runs from the conserved cysteine through the conserved F or W. D genes are given only for firm matches. The size of a clone is reported for some rows only, either as once, few or many, or as a class for expanded clones.

j_call v_call clone_size d_call cdr3_nt cdr3_aa
TRBJ2-1 TRBV27 NA NA TGTGCCAGCAAGGTGACTAGGGGAGACAATGAGCAGTTCTTC CASKVTRGDNEQFF
TRBJ2-3 TRBV27 NA TRBD2 TGTGCCAGCAGAAATAGCGGGAAAAAGGATACGCAGTATTTT CASRNSGKKDTQYF
TRBJ2-3 TRBV19 NA NA TGTGCCAGTATGCGCAGGGCGGCAGATACGCAGTATTTT CASMRRAADTQYF
TRBJ1-2 TRBV7-9 few TRBD1 TGTGCCAGCAGCCTAAGGCAGGGGGATGGCTACACCTTC CASSLRQGDGYTF
TRBJ1-2 TRBV7-9 NA TRBD1 TGTGCCAGCAGCGCTAGCTGGTCGGGACAGGTCGCTAACTATGGCTACACCTTC CASSASWSGQVANYGYTF
TRBJ1-5 TRBV12-3/TRBV12-4 NA NA TGTGCCAGCAGTTTATCCAGGGATGGGCCCCAGCATTTT CASSLSRDGPQHF
TRBJ2-3 TRBV11-2 once TRBD2 TGTGCCAGCAGCGAGGGACTAGCGGGAGGGATCACTAGCACAGATACGCAGTATTTT CASSEGLAGGITSTDTQYF
TRBJ1-4 TRBV6-1 NA TRBD1 TGTGCCAGCAGTGAAGTATGGCCAGGGGGTTACGCAACTAATGAAAAACTGTTTTTT CASSEVWPGGYATNEKLFF
TRBJ1-5 TRBV19 NA NA TGTGCCAGTAGTATAGACAGGGCTTCAGAGCCCCAGCATTTT CASSIDRASEPQHF
TRBJ2-7 TRBV11-2 NA NA TGTGCCAGCAGGGGGCGCGACTCCTACGAGCAGTACTTC CASRGRDSYEQYF
TRBJ1-4 TRBV6-5 NA NA TGTGCCAGCAGCGGGGTGTCGGCTAATGAAAAACTGTTTTTT CASSGVSANEKLFF
TRBJ2-7 TRBV28 NA TRBD1 TGTGCCAGCAGGCAGACAGGGGGTTCCTACGAGCAGTACTTC CASRQTGGSYEQYF
TRBJ2-7 TRBV7-8 NA NA TGTGCCAGCAGCTTAGCGCGGGAACAACCGTACGAGCAGTACTTC CASSLAREQPYEQYF
TRBJ2-1 TRBV28 once NA TGTGCCAGCACCGTGTTGAGATCTTCACGGAATGAGCAGTTCTTC CASTVLRSSRNEQFF
TRBJ2-1 TRBV2 NA TRBD2 TGTGCCAGCAGCGCGGCCACGGGAGGGCGGGACAATGAGCAGTTCTTC CASSAATGGRDNEQFF
TRBJ1-1 TRBV5-1 NA NA TGCGCCAGCAGCTTGGTTCAGGGGAAAAGCACTGAAGCTTTCTTT CASSLVQGKSTEAFF
TRBJ1-2 TRBV10-2 NA TRBD1 TGCGCCAGCAGTCCGACAGGGGGCTCCTATGGCTACACCTTC CASSPTGGSYGYTF
TRBJ1-3 TRBV5-1 NA TRBD1 TGCGCCAGCAGCTCCCAACAGGGGGGCGGAAACACCATATATTTT CASSSQQGGGNTIYF
TRBJ2-7 TRBV2 once TRBD2 TGTGCCAGCAGTTGGCTAGCGGGAGGGCCTCAGAGGGCCTACGAGCAGTACTTC CASSWLAGGPQRAYEQYF
TRBJ1-4 TRBV7-6 NA NA TGTGCCAGCAGCGTCTTGGGGGCCATTAATGAAAAACTGTTTTTT CASSVLGAINEKLFF
TRBJ2-3 TRBV2 NA TRBD2 TGTGCCAGCAACCCTAGGGGAGCGGGAGGGTCTGATACGCAGTATTTT CASNPRGAGGSDTQYF
TRBJ1-1 TRBV2 NA NA TGTGCCAGCAGTGAAAGAACAGGCAGACCCACTGAAGCTTTCTTT CASSERTGRPTEAFF
TRBJ1-1 TRBV6-4 NA NA TGTGCCAGCAGTGAACACCAGGGAGGTACAACTGAAGCTTTCTTT CASSEHQGGTTEAFF
TRBJ2-4 TRBV29-1 NA NA TGCAGCGTCCGGACCGAGGGTGGCAACATTCAGTACTTC CSVRTEGGNIQYF
TRBJ2-3 TRBV11-2 NA NA TGTGCCAGCAGCTCGACAGTGAATACGCAGTATTTT CASSSTVNTQYF
TRBJ1-1 TRBV12-5 few NA TGTGCTAGCGAGAGGGGGTTTGACACTGAAGCTTTCTTT CASERGFDTEAFF
TRBJ1-2 TRBV3-1/TRBV3-2 NA NA TGTGCCAGCAGCCCTCAGAGGAGGGACGGCTACACCTTC CASSPQRRDGYTF
TRBJ2-2 TRBV6-6 few TRBD1 TGTGCCAGCAGTTCCGGGACAGGGGGCACCGGGGAGCTGTTTTTT CASSSGTGGTGELFF
TRBJ2-7 TRBV19 NA TRBD2 TGTGCCAGTAGTATCGGGGGGACTAGCGGATTTTACGAGCAGTACTTC CASSIGGTSGFYEQYF
TRBJ2-5 TRBV18 NA TRBD2 TGTGCCAGCTCACCACATAGCGGGAGAGAGACCCAGTACTTC CASSPHSGRETQYF
TRBJ1-4 TRBV28 NA NA TGTGCCAGCAGTTTAGCGGGGTCGGGACTAAATGAAAAACTGTTTTTT CASSLAGSGLNEKLFF
TRBJ1-1 TRBV2 few NA TGTGCCAGCAGTGGGAACAGTCCCACTGAAGCTTTCTTT CASSGNSPTEAFF
TRBJ2-1 TRBV6-6 NA NA TGTGCCAGCAGTAGACAGGAAGGTGAGCAGTTCTTC CASSRQEGEQFF
TRBJ1-2 TRBV6-5 NA TRBD1 TGTGCCAGCAGTTACTCGAAGACAGGGCGTAACTATGGCTACACCTTC CASSYSKTGRNYGYTF
TRBJ1-5 TRBV3-1/TRBV3-2 once NA TGTGCCAGCAGCCATAGTTTCCCCTTCAATCAGCCCCAGCATTTT CASSHSFPFNQPQHF
TRBJ2-1 TRBV5-1 once TRBD2 TGCGCCAGCAGCTTGGGAAGACTAGCGGGTGAGACCTACAATGAGCAGTTCTTC CASSLGRLAGETYNEQFF
TRBJ2-7 TRBV3-1/TRBV3-2 NA TRBD2 TGTGCCAGCAGCCAAGTCACTAGCGGGAGACTGGGCCGGTACGAGCAGTACTTC CASSQVTSGRLGRYEQYF
TRBJ1-5 TRBV15 NA NA TGTGCCACGGGCAAGGGAGTAGGCAATCAGCCCCAGCATTTT CATGKGVGNQPQHF
TRBJ1-2 TRBV28 NA TRBD1 TGTGCCAGCAGTCCCCACGGACAGGGGGGCTACACCTTC CASSPHGQGGYTF
TRBJ1-4 TRBV23-1 NA NA TGCGCCAGCAGTCAATCAGAGGTACGGGAAGAAAAACTGTTTTTT CASSQSEVREEKLFF
TRBJ2-2 TRBV11-2 NA NA TGTGCCAGCACAAAGGAGGGCCGAGTCACCGGGGAGCTGTTTTTT CASTKEGRVTGELFF
TRBJ1-1 TRBV18 NA NA TGTGCCAGCTCACCACAGGCAGGGGTGGAAGCTTTCTTT CASSPQAGVEAFF
TRBJ2-7 TRBV3-1/TRBV3-2 few TRBD2 TGTGCCAGCAGCCAATTTCCGTCCCGGGGACTAGCGGGATTTGAGCAGTACTTC CASSQFPSRGLAGFEQYF
TRBJ2-2 TRBV2 NA NA TGTGCCAGCAGTGGGACTAACACCGGGGAGCTGTTTTTT CASSGTNTGELFF
TRBJ2-2 TRBV9 NA TRBD2 TGTGCCACCTCCAGCGGGAGCGTAACCGGGGAGCTGTTTTTT CATSSGSVTGELFF
TRBJ2-3 TRBV27 NA TRBD2 TGTGCCAGCAGTCCACTAGCGGGAACCACAGATACGCAGTATTTT CASSPLAGTTDTQYF
TRBJ2-1 TRBV3-1/TRBV3-2 NA TRBD2 TGTGCCAGCAGCCAAGAACGGACGGTCGGACTAGCGGGAGCCGATCAGTTCTTC CASSQERTVGLAGADQFF
TRBJ2-1 TRBV19 few NA TGTGCCAGTAGTATAACAACCTACAATGAGCAGTTCTTC CASSITTYNEQFF
TRBJ2-3 TRBV19 NA NA NA CASTSGGLEDTNTQYF
TRBJ2-5 TRBV10-2 NA NA TGCGCCAGCAGTGTTCGGGAGACCCAGTACTTC CASSVRETQYF
TRBJ2-5 TRBV4-1 NA NA TGCGCCAGCAGCCTGAAACCGGGACACCCACAAGAGACCCAGTACTTC CASSLKPGHPQETQYF
TRBJ2-3 TRBV6-6 NA NA TGTGCCAGCAGTTATCCTGGTGATGGAGGGGGCTACGGGCAGTATTTT CASSYPGDGGGYGQYF
TRBJ2-3 TRBV28 NA NA TGTGCCAGCAGTTCTCTCTCAGATACGCAGTATTTT CASSSLSDTQYF
TRBJ2-5 TRBV7-3 NA NA TGTGCCAGCAGTGCTCAGGTCCAAGAGACCCAGTACTTC CASSAQVQETQYF
TRBJ2-1 TRBV3-1/TRBV3-2 NA NA TGTGCCAGCAGCCTGAGACTAGAAATGTATGAGCAGTTCTTC CASSLRLEMYEQFF
TRBJ2-3 TRBV12-3/TRBV12-4 NA NA TGTGCCAGCAGCCCCGAGGGACTGGATACGCAGTATTTT CASSPEGLDTQYF
TRBJ1-5 TRBV28 NA TRBD1 TGTGCCAGCAGGGCCTGGACAGGGGGTTTGAATCAGCCCCAGCATTTT CASRAWTGGLNQPQHF
TRBJ1-2 TRBV12-3/TRBV12-4 once NA TGTGCCAGCACCGTGGGGGGTGGCTATGGCTACACCTTC CASTVGGGYGYTF
TRBJ2-5 TRBV7-6 NA NA TGTGCCAGCAGCTTGGGCAGCCGGGGGGAGACCCAGTACTTC CASSLGSRGETQYF
TRBJ2-3 TRBV11-3 NA TRBD2 TGTGCCAGCAGCCCGGGACTAGTTGCGGGGACCCAGTATTTT CASSPGLVAGTQYF